The 9 T cell receptor beta chains below all came from one sample that was sequenced in a study of response to subunit inactivated influenza vaccine. TCRdb used MiXCR to reprocess the RT-PCR reads, holding one entry per CDR3 protein. The sample lists about 540,000 distinct CDR3 sequences, roughly 25% occurring once. The same sample was also used in a study of T cells expressing NK-cell markers. According to that study: A 5'RACE template switching approach incorporating UMIs was used to make TCR beta cDNA.

The sequences come from CD4+ T cells sorted from PBMCs, collected approximately 13 days after vaccination. Receptors originate from a man aged 50 to 59 who received an inactivated influenza vaccine.

This chain links TRBV18 with TRBJ2-1; a possible D gene is TRBD2 (5 bases). Germline V gene data show CDR1 as KGHSH and CDR2 as LQKENI. With 0 bases removed from V and 3 bases from J, the gap between germline ends came to 12 bases. CDR3 length: 16 amino acids. Here the CDR3 DNA reads TGTGCCAGCTCACCACCAACAGTGGGAGACTACAATGAGCAGTTCTTC. This translates into CASSPPTVGDYNEQFF. Full variable domain (missing parts from reference TRBV18 and TRBJ2-1): NAGVMQNPRHLVRRRGQEARLRCSPMKGHSHVYWYRQLPEEGLKFMVYLQKENIIDESGMPKERFSAEFPKEGPSILRIQQVVRGDSAAYFCASSPPTVGDYNEQFFGPGTRLTVL.

The chain uses TRBV4-2 and TRBJ2-3; the D call may be TRBD1 or TRBD2 (5 bases each). Germline V lookup: CDR1 LGHNA, CDR2 YNFKEQ. The CDR3 is made up of 16 amino acids. The V end lost 1 base, the J end lost 4 bases, and 15 bases lay between the germline ends. The CDR3 region is CASSQGSGLLPDTQYF. The CDR3 DNA reads as TGTGCCAGCAGCCAAGGGTCGGGGCTACTGCCAGATACGCAGTATTTT.

This clonotype was seen more than once but under ten times. The chain employs TRBV20-1 and TRBJ2-1, with TRBD1 as a possible D gene (6 bases). The CDR3 has 14 residues. CDR1 and CDR2 from the germline V gene are DFQATT and SNEGSKA (reference sequence). Trimming pared 3 bases from V and 3 bases from J, leaving 12 bases between. This CDR3 is CSASRGGGYNEQFF. The CDR3 DNA sequence: TGCAGTGCTAGTCGTGGGGGCGGCTACAATGAGCAGTTCTTC.

In this sample, this clonotype turned up a few times. This chain connects TRBV5-6 to TRBJ2-1; D is unclear. The CDR3 is 15 amino acids. V was shortened by 2 bases and J by 1 base, with 10 bases between the two germline ends. Per the germline V gene, CDR1 is SGHDT and CDR2 is YYEEEE. Written as DNA, the CDR3 is TGTGCCAGCAGCTTCGGGTTACAGTCCTACAATGAGCAGTTCTTC. Translating it yields CASSFGLQSYNEQFF.

The chain links TRBV11-2 to TRBJ2-7; 8 bases are shared with TRBD1. V gave up 4 bases and J gave up 0 bases; unmatched junction bases: 11. In germline, CDR1 is SGHAT, CDR2 FQNNGV. The CDR3 totals 17 residues. In DNA form, the CDR3 reads TGTGCCAGCAGCTCACGGACAGGGCGACCTAGCTCCTACGAGCAGTACTTC. This gives the protein CASSSRTGRPSSYEQYF.

This clonotype was counted many times. The chain carries TRBV7-8 and TRBJ2-2, with 8 positions matching TRBD2. Per germline, CDR1 SGHVS and CDR2 FQNEAQ. This CDR3 comprises 15 residues. Trimming took 4 bases from V and 5 from J; bases not matched to a gene: 6. In DNA, the CDR3 is TGTGCCAGCAGCTCCGGGACGGGGGGGACCGGGGAGCTGTTTTTT. Protein: CASSSGTGGTGELFF.

V gene TRBV3-1 combines with J gene TRBJ1-6, with D unresolved. Germline-derived CDR1 and CDR2 are LGHDT and YNNKEL (reference sequence). CDR3 length: 14 residues. V lost 7 bases and J 4 bases, leaving 11 bases between the germline ends. The CDR3 protein is CASNSGLYNSPLHF. The CDR3 DNA reads as TGTGCCAGCAACTCCGGGCTGTATAATTCACCCCTCCACTTT.

This clonotype was found a few times. V and J are TRBV20-1 and TRBJ1-5; D not resolved. The CDR3 contains 16 residues. The germline CDR1 and CDR2 sequences are DFQATT and SNEGSKA (reference sequence). Trimming took 3 bases from V and 1 from J, leaving 16 bases between them. The CDR3 reads CSASLSYSPSNQPQHF. The CDR3, as DNA: TGCAGTGCTAGTCTTTCTTACAGCCCCAGCAATCAGCCCCAGCATTTT.

V is TRBV5-5 and J is TRBJ2-5; 9 bases are shared with TRBD2. The ends lost 4 bases at V and 4 bases at J; junction bases unmatched: 8. The germline CDR1 and CDR2 sequences are SGHKS and YYEKEE (reference sequence). The CDR3 sequence is 15 residues long. Here the CDR3 reads CASSHVAGVVETQYF. The CDR3 nucleotides are TGTGCCAGCAGCCACGTAGCGGGAGTGGTAGAGACCCAGTACTTC.